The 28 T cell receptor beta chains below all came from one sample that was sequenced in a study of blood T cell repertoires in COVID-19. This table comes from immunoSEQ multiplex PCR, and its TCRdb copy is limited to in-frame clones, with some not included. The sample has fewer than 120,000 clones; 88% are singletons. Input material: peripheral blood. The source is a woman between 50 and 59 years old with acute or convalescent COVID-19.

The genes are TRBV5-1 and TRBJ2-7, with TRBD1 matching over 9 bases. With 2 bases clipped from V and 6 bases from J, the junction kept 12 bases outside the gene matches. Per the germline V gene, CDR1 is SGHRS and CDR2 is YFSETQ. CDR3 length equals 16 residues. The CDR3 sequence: CASSLSSGQGPSEQYF. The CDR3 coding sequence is TGCGCCAGCAGCTTAAGCTCGGGACAGGGCCCCTCCGAGCAGTACTTC.

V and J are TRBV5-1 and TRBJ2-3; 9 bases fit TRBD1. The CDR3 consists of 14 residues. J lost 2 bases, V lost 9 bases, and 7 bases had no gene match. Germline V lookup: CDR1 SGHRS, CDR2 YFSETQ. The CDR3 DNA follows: TGCGCCACCGGACAGGGGTCCCTCACAGATACGCAGTATTTT. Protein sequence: CATGQGSLTDTQYF.

CDR3 DNA: TGTGCCAGCAGCCAGAAAAGGCTAGCGACGACCAAATACGAGCAGTACTTC. It translates to CASSQKRLATTKYEQYF. The rearrangement uses TRBV3-1 (or the pseudogene TRBV3-2) and TRBJ2-7; tentatively, D is TRBD2 (6 bases). Germline V gives CDR1 LGHDT, CDR2 YNNKEL (reference sequence). The CDR3 has 17 amino acids. The ends were cut back, 3 bases at V and 4 bases at J, with 22 bases in the middle.

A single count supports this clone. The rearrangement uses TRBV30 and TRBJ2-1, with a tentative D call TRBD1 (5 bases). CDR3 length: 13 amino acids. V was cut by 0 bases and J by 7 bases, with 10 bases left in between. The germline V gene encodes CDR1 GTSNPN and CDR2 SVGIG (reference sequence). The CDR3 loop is CAWSVGVVNEQFF. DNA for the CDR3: TGTGCCTGGAGTGTAGGGGTTGTGAATGAGCAGTTCTTC.

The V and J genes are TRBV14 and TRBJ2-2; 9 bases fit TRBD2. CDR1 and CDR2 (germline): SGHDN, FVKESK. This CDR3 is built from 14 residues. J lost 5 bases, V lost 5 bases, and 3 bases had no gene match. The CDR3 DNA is TGTGCCAGCAGCTCCGGACTAGCGACCGGGGAGCTGTTTTTT. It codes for CASSSGLATGELFF.

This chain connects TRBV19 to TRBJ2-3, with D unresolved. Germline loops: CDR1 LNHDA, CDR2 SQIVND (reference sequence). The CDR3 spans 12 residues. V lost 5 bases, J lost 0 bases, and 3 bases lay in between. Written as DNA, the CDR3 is TGTGCCAGTAGTCCTAGCACAGATACGCAGTATTTT. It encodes CASSPSTDTQYF.

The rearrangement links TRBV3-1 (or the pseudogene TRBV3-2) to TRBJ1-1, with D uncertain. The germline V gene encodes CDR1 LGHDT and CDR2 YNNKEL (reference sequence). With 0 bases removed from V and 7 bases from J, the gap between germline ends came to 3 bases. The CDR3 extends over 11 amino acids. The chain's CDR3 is CASSQDGEAFF. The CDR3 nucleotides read TGTGCCAGCAGCCAAGACGGTGAAGCTTTCTTT.

CDR3 amino acids: CASSTTGDLGDTQYF. The CDR3 nucleotides read TGTGCCAGCAGCACTACAGGGGATTTAGGAGATACGCAGTATTTT. J is TRBJ2-3 and V is TRBV7-9; 7 positions agree with TRBD1. The CDR3 consists of 15 residues. After removal of 5 bases from V and 5 bases from J, the junction contained 10 bases not matched to a gene. Per germline, CDR1 SEHNR and CDR2 FQNEAQ (reference sequence).

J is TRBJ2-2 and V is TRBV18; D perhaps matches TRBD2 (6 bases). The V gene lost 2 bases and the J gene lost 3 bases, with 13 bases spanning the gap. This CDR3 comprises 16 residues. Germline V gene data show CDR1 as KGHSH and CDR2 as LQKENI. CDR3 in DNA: TGTGCCAGCTCACCAATGACAGCGGGCCACACCGGGGAGCTGTTTTTT. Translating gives CASSPMTAGHTGELFF.

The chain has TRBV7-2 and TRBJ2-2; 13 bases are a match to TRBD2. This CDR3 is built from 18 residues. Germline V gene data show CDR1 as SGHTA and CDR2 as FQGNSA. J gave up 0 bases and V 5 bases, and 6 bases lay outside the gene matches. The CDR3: CASSILAGGGPNTGELFF. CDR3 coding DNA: TGTGCCAGCAGCATACTAGCGGGAGGGGGCCCGAACACCGGGGAGCTGTTTTTT. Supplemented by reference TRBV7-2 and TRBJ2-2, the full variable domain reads GAGVSQSPSNKVTEKGKDVELRCDPISGHTALYWYRQSLGQGLEFLIYFQGNSAPDKSGLPSDRFSAERTGGSVSTLTIQRTQQEDSAVYLCASSILAGGGPNTGELFFGEGSRLTVL.

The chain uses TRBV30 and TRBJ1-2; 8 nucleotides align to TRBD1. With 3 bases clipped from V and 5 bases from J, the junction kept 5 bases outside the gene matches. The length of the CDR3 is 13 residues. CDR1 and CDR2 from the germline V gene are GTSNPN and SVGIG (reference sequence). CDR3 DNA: TGTGCCTGGAGAGGGACAGGAGAATATGGCTACACCTTC. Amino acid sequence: CAWRGTGEYGYTF.

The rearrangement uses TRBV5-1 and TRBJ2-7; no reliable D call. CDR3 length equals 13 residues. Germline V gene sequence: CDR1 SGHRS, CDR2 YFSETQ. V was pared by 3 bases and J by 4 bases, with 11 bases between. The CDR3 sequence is CASSSPRHYEQYF. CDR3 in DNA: TGCGCCAGCAGCTCCCCAAGACATTACGAGCAGTACTTC.

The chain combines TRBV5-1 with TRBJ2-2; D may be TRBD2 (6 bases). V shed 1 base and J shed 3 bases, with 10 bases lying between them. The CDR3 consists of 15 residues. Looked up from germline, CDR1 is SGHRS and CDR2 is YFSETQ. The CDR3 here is CASSLLPSDTGELFF. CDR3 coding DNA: TGCGCCAGCAGCTTGCTTCCTAGCGACACCGGGGAGCTGTTTTTT.

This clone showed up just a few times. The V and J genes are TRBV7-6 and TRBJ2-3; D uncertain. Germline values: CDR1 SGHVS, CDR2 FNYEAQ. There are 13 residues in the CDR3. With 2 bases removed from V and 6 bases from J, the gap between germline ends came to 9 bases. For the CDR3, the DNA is TGTGCCAGCAGCTTAAATCGCGAGGATACGCAGTATTTT. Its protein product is CASSLNREDTQYF.

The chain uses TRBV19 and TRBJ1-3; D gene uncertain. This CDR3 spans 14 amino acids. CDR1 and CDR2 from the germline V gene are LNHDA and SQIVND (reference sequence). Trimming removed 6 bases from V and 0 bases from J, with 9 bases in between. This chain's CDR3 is CASRGGSSGNTIYF. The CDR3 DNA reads TGTGCCAGTAGGGGAGGGAGCTCTGGAAACACCATATATTTT.

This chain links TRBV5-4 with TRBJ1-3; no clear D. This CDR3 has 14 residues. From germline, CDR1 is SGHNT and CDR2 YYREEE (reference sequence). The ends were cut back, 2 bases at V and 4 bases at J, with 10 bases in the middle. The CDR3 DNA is TGTGCCAGCAGCTTCTACCCCCTCGGAAACACCATATATTTT. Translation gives CASSFYPLGNTIYF.

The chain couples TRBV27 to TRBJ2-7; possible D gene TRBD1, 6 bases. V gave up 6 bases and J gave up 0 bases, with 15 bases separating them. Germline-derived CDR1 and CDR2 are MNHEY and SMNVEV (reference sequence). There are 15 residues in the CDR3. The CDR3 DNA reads TGTGCCAGCAGGAGCCCAACAGGGATCTCCTACGAGCAGTACTTC. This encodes CASRSPTGISYEQYF.

This CDR3 reads CASSQDASGTIQGETQYF. In nucleotides, the CDR3 is TGTGCCAGCAGCCAAGATGCGAGCGGGACCATCCAGGGAGAGACCCAGTACTTC. The J gene is TRBJ2-5, the V gene TRBV3-1 (or the pseudogene TRBV3-2); 7 bases match TRBD2. Trimming cost V 0 bases and J 4 bases; bases outside gene matches: 14. The germline gives CDR1 LGHDT, CDR2 YNNKEL (reference sequence). The CDR3 has 18 amino acids.

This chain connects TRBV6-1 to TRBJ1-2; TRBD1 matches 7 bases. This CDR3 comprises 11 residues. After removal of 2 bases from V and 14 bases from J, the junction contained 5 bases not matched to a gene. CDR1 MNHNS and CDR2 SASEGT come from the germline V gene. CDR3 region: CASSENARGTF. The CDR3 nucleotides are TGTGCCAGCAGTGAAAATGCCAGGGGGACCTTC.

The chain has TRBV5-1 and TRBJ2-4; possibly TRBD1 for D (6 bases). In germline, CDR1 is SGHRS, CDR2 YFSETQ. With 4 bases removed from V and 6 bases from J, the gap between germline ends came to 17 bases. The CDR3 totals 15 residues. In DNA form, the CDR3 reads TGCGCCAGCAGCCCCCGGGACACCTTGGGAAACATTCAGTACTTC. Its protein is CASSPRDTLGNIQYF.

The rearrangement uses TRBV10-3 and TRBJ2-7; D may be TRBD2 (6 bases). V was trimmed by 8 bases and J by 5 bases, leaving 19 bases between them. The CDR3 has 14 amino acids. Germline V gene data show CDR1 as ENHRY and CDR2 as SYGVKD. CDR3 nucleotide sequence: TGTGCCATCCTCCCTGGGGGGAACCTAAACGAGCAGTACTTC. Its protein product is CAILPGGNLNEQYF.

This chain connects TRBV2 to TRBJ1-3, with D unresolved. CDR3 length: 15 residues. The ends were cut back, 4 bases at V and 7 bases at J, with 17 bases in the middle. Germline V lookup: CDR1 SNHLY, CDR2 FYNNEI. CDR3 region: CASSVGGTPSNTIYF. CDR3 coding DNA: TGTGCCAGCAGTGTAGGAGGCACGCCGAGCAACACCATATATTTT. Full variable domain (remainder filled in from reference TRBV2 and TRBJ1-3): EPEVTQTPSHQVTQMGQEVILRCVPISNHLYFYWYRQILGQKVEFLVSFYNNEISEKSEIFDDQFSVERPDGSNFTLKIRSTKLEDSAMYFCASSVGGTPSNTIYFGEGSWLTVV.

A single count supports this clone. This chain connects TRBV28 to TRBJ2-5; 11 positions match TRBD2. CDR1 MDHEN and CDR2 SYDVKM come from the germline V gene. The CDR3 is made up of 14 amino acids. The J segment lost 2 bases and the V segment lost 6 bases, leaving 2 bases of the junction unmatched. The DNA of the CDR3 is TGTGCCAGCAGGGGACTAGCGGCACAAGAGACCCAGTACTTC. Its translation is CASRGLAAQETQYF.

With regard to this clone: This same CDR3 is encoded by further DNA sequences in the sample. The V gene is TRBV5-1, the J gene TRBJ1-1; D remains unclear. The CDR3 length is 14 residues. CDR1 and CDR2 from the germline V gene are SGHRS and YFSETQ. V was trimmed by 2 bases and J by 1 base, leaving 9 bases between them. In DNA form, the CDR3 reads TGCGCCAGCAGCTTCTCGGCGGGGAACACTGAAGCTTTCTTT. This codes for CASSFSAGNTEAFF.

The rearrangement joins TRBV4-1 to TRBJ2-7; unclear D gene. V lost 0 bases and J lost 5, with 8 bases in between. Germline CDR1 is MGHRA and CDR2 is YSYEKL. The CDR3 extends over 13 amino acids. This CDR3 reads CASSQELFNEQYF. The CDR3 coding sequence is TGCGCCAGCAGCCAAGAACTATTCAACGAGCAGTACTTC.

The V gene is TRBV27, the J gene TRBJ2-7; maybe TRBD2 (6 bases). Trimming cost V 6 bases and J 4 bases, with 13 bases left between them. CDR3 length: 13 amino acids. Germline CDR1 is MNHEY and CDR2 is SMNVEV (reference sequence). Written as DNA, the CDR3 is TGTGCCAGCAGAGGAGGGTTGATTTACGAGCAGTACTTC. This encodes CASRGGLIYEQYF.

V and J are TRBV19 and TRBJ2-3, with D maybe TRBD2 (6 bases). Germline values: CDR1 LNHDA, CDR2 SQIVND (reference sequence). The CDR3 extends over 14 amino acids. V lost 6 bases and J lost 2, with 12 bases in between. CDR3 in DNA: TGTGCCAGTAGGGTTGCGGGGTTCACAGATACGCAGTATTTT. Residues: CASRVAGFTDTQYF.

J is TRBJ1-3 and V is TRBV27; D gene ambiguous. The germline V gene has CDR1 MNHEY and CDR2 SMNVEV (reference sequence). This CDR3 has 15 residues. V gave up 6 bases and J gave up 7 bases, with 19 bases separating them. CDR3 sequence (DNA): TGTGCCAGCAGCCGCTCCCCGGGTGGCGGGAACACCATATATTTT. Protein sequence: CASSRSPGGGNTIYF.